Below, 32 T cell receptor beta chains from the same sample are listed, as sequenced in a study of response to subunit inactivated influenza vaccine. Each CDR3 protein is one row after TCRdb ran MiXCR on the RT-PCR reads. The sample lists about 700,000 distinct CDR3 sequences, 13% to 15% occurring once. The input for sequencing was PBMCs from blood, taken 14 days before vaccination. These receptors originate from a man aged 50 to 59 who received an inactivated influenza vaccine.

This clonotype was detected ten times or more. The V call is TRBV11-2, the J call TRBJ2-3; no clear D. Germline assignment: CDR1 SGHAT and CDR2 FQNNGV. V lost 0 bases and J lost 5, with 3 bases in between. The CDR3 loop spans 12 amino acids. The CDR3 spells CASSLDRDTQYF. CDR3 DNA: TGTGCCAGCAGCTTAGACCGAGATACGCAGTATTTT.

This clonotype has at least ten counts. The chain uses TRBV7-9 and TRBJ2-2, with TRBD1 matching 10 bases. CDR3 length equals 17 residues. V lost 5 bases, J lost 5 bases, and 11 bases stayed unmatched. Germline V gives CDR1 SEHNR, CDR2 FQNEAQ (reference sequence). CDR3 nucleotides: TGTGCCAGCAGCGGCAGACCCGGGACAGGGGAGACCGGGGAGCTGTTTTTT. Amino acids: CASSGRPGTGETGELFF.

J is TRBJ2-5 and V is TRBV12-3 or TRBV12-4; D might be TRBD2 (5 bases). The CDR3 length is 14 residues. Between the trimmed V and J ends, which lost 7 bases and 1 base, there was a span of 13 bases. The CDR3, as DNA: TGTGCCAGCAATCTAGGACTCCCCCAAGAGACCCAGTACTTC. Amino acid sequence: CASNLGLPQETQYF.

This clonotype was detected a few times. The chain couples TRBV5-6 to TRBJ2-3; D is perhaps TRBD1 (5 bases). Looked up from germline, CDR1 is SGHDT and CDR2 is YYEEEE. V was cut by 5 bases and J by 0 bases, with 13 bases left in between. The CDR3 is 15 amino acids. The CDR3 spells CASRRQTSSTDTQYF. The CDR3 DNA is TGTGCCAGCAGACGACAGACATCTAGCACAGATACGCAGTATTTT.

This clonotype was counted between two and nine times. Mismatch with germline at one junction end may stem from a read error. This chain connects TRBV7-2 to TRBJ2-4; the D gene is possibly TRBD1 (5 bases). Germline CDR1 SGHTA, CDR2 FQGNSA. The length of the CDR3 is 14 residues. The CDR3 reads CASSQSQASSKFSF. The CDR3 DNA is TGTGCCAGCAGCCAATCACAGGCGAGTTCGAAATTCAGCTTC.

This clonotype was found a few times. The chain recombines TRBV24-1 with TRBJ2-5; 9 bases fit TRBD1. The trim removed 5 bases at V and 2 bases at J, leaving 5 bases unmatched. The CDR3 extends over 15 amino acids. CDR1 and CDR2 from the germline V gene are KGHDR and SFDVKD. The CDR3 sequence: CATSAGQGWQETQYF. DNA of the CDR3: TGTGCCACCAGTGCGGGACAGGGCTGGCAAGAGACCCAGTACTTC.

This clonotype occurred a few times. This sequence joins TRBV3-1 and TRBJ1-2; possible D gene TRBD1, 5 bases. Germline V gene data show CDR1 as LGHDT and CDR2 as YNNKEL (reference sequence). V shed 4 bases and J shed 5 bases, with 11 bases lying between them. There are 13 residues in the CDR3. This CDR3 is CASSLDPGYGYTF. The CDR3 DNA follows: TGTGCCAGCAGCCTAGACCCAGGGTATGGCTACACCTTC.

The chain has TRBV6-1 and TRBJ1-2; 7 bases match TRBD1. From germline, CDR1 is MNHNS and CDR2 SASEGT. The CDR3 sequence is 15 residues long. J was trimmed by 5 bases and V by 3 bases; bases with no gene match: 9. The CDR3 DNA follows: TGTGCCAGCAGTGATCGGGTCAGGGGGACGTATGGCTACACCTTC. Amino acids: CASSDRVRGTYGYTF.

In this sample, this clonotype turned up many times. The rearrangement links TRBV6-5 to TRBJ1-1; 8 nucleotides align to TRBD1. V trimming: 0 bases; J trimming: 8 bases; junction bases outside the gene matches: 2. The germline CDR1 and CDR2 sequences are MNHEY and SVGAGI. This CDR3 has 13 residues. The CDR3 DNA reads TGTGCCAGCAGTTACTCGTGGGACAGGGAAGCTTTCTTT. Translated: CASSYSWDREAFF.

The V call is TRBV7-8, the J call TRBJ1-5; the D is unclear. V was shortened by 1 base and J by 0 bases, with 7 bases between the two germline ends. Germline V gene sequence: CDR1 SGHVS, CDR2 FQNEAQ. This CDR3 contains 15 residues. DNA for the CDR3: TGTGCCAGCAGCTTAGTTCGGTATAGCAATCAGCCCCAGCATTTT. Amino acids: CASSLVRYSNQPQHF.

J is TRBJ2-7 and V is TRBV10-1; a weak D match, TRBD1 (6 bases). The CDR3 extends over 13 amino acids. Germline CDR1 WNHNN, CDR2 SYGVQD (reference sequence). The ends were cut back, 3 bases at V and 6 bases at J, with 12 bases in the middle. The CDR3 DNA reads as TGCGCCAGCAGTGACTACAGGGTGGGCGAGCAGTACTTC. It translates to CASSDYRVGEQYF.

The CDR3 sequence is CASRSLGMAMDEQFF. The CDR3 nucleotides are TGTGCCAGCAGATCCCTAGGGATGGCCATGGATGAGCAGTTCTTC. V usage is TRBV27 and J usage is TRBJ2-1; no clear D gene. V was cut by 6 bases and J by 8 bases, with 20 bases left in between. The V gene's germline CDR1 is MNHEY and CDR2 SMNVEV (reference sequence). The CDR3 runs to 15 residues.

A few counts support this clonotype. V gene TRBV7-2 combines with J gene TRBJ1-2; D unresolved. The germline V gene has CDR1 SGHTA and CDR2 FQGNSA. The CDR3 sequence is 16 residues long. V dropped 7 bases and J dropped 8 bases, with 26 bases sitting between them. The CDR3 sequence: CASTINMGTAVQGYTF. The CDR3 bases are TGTGCCAGCACTATTAATATGGGCACCGCAGTACAAGGCTACACCTTC.

The chain uses TRBV20-1 and TRBJ2-1; TRBD2 agrees at 15 bases. J lost 6 bases, V lost 3 bases, and 6 bases had no gene match. This CDR3 has 16 amino acids. Germline V gene data show CDR1 as DFQATT and CDR2 as SNEGSKA (reference sequence). The CDR3 DNA is TGCAGTGCTAGGGGCTGGACTAGCGGGAGGGCCAATGAGCAGTTCTTC. Its translation: CSARGWTSGRANEQFF.

The chain has TRBV7-2 and TRBJ2-7, with D perhaps TRBD1 (5 bases). Germline-derived CDR1 and CDR2 are SGHTA and FQGNSA. V lost 5 bases and J lost 1, with 6 bases in between. The length of the CDR3 is 12 residues. The CDR3 here is CASSDSSYEQYF. The CDR3 DNA follows: TGTGCCAGCAGCGACAGTTCCTACGAGCAGTACTTC.

The rearrangement joins TRBV9 to TRBJ1-5; a weak D match, TRBD1 (6 bases). Germline CDR1 reads SGDLS; CDR2 reads YYNGEE. Between the trimmed V and J ends, which lost 0 bases and 12 bases, there was a span of 10 bases. CDR3 length: 12 amino acids. The CDR3 DNA reads as TGTGCCAGCAGCGTAGATGGGGGGCGCCAGCATTTT. Encoded protein: CASSVDGGRQHF.

The table lists this clonotype with a few counts. The chain uses TRBV3-1 and TRBJ2-3; D call uncertain. This CDR3 region has 14 residues. Germline V gene lookup returns CDR1 LGHDT and CDR2 YNNKEL (reference sequence). Trimming cost V 1 base and J 6 bases, with 11 bases left between them. The CDR3 DNA sequence: TGTGCCAGCAGCCAAGTTTACGGCTTTGATACGCAGTATTTT. This gives the protein CASSQVYGFDTQYF.

This clonotype has just a few counts. V usage is TRBV5-1 and J usage is TRBJ2-7; no clear D gene. From germline, CDR1 is SGHRS and CDR2 YFSETQ. Trimming took 7 bases from V and 7 from J, leaving 24 bases between them. The CDR3 spans 15 residues. Here the CDR3 reads CASLVWAPQYQEQYF. The CDR3 bases are TGCGCCAGCTTAGTTTGGGCCCCGCAGTATCAGGAGCAGTACTTC.

The chain carries TRBV20-1 and TRBJ2-2, with D unresolved. This CDR3 has 12 residues. The V end lost 5 bases, the J end lost 1 base, and 5 bases lay between the germline ends. CDR1 DFQATT and CDR2 SNEGSKA come from the germline V gene (reference sequence). For the CDR3, the DNA is TGCAGTGCTGGCAAGAACACCGGGGAGCTGTTTTTT. Its protein is CSAGKNTGELFF.

The chain recombines TRBV3-1 with TRBJ2-7, with TRBD2 identical over 10 bases. V lost 3 bases, J lost 1 base, and 3 bases stayed unmatched. The CDR3 runs 15 residues. Germline CDR1 LGHDT, CDR2 YNNKEL (reference sequence). CDR3 DNA: TGTGCCAGCAGCCAGGGACTAGCGAGATCCTACGAGCAGTACTTC. It yields the protein CASSQGLARSYEQYF.

V is TRBV5-6 and J is TRBJ2-2; the D is unclear. The CDR3 has 14 amino acids. The V and J ends lost 2 bases and 6 bases respectively, with 11 bases between them. Germline V lookup: CDR1 SGHDT, CDR2 YYEEEE. The CDR3 loop reads CASSFWSGAGELFF. In DNA form, the CDR3 reads TGTGCCAGCAGCTTTTGGTCTGGGGCCGGGGAGCTGTTTTTT.

This clonotype occurred once. V and J are TRBV5-1 and TRBJ2-5, with D unclear. The CDR3 extends over 14 amino acids. V lost 4 bases to trimming and J lost 2 bases, with 12 bases between them. The germline V gene has CDR1 SGHRS and CDR2 YFSETQ. Here the CDR3 reads CASSPSRPQETQYF. Here the CDR3 DNA reads TGCGCCAGCAGCCCTTCTCGCCCACAAGAGACCCAGTACTTC.

A word on this clonotype: The junction does not match germline at one end; this may be a read error. This chain uses TRBV28 with TRBJ1-1, with D possibly being TRBD1 (6 bases). This CDR3 spans 13 amino acids. Looked up from germline, CDR1 is MDHEN and CDR2 is SYDVKM. The DNA for the CDR3 is TGTGCCAGAAGTTTGGGAGGGGGCACTGAAGCTTTCTTT. This encodes CARSLGGGTEAFF.

The V and J genes are TRBV7-6 and TRBJ2-7, with D unresolved. Germline CDR1 and CDR2: SGHVS and FNYEAQ. Trimming removed 2 bases at V and 6 bases at J, with 11 bases between. This CDR3 has 13 residues. The CDR3 protein is CASSLKAPGEQYF. In DNA, the CDR3 is TGTGCCAGCAGCTTAAAGGCCCCGGGCGAGCAGTACTTC.

The rearrangement joins TRBV9 to TRBJ2-7, with a tentative D call TRBD2 (7 bases). Trimming stripped 0 bases from V and 3 bases from J, with 13 bases between. This CDR3 contains 15 residues. Germline CDR1 SGDLS, CDR2 YYNGEE. Here the CDR3 reads CASSVAPGGGYEQYF. The DNA for the CDR3 is TGTGCCAGCAGCGTAGCACCGGGGGGCGGCTACGAGCAGTACTTC.

Many counts were recorded for this clonotype. The chain recombines TRBV5-1 with TRBJ2-7, with 10 bases fitting TRBD1. The J segment lost 7 bases and the V segment lost 0 bases, leaving 7 bases of the junction unmatched. CDR3 size: 15 residues. Per germline, CDR1 SGHRS and CDR2 YFSETQ. The CDR3 region is CASSLAGTGAGEQYF. The CDR3 bases are TGCGCCAGCAGCTTGGCCGGGACAGGGGCCGGTGAGCAGTACTTC.

This clonotype was observed a handful of times. This sequence joins TRBV28 and TRBJ1-6; D call uncertain. V gave up 6 bases and J gave up 11 bases, with 2 bases separating them. The CDR3 runs to 9 residues. Germline assignment: CDR1 MDHEN and CDR2 SYDVKM. The CDR3 here is CASSPPLHF. The CDR3 DNA reads as TGTGCCAGCAGCCCACCCCTCCACTTT.

This clonotype appeared a few times. This chain connects TRBV18 to TRBJ2-7, with a tentative D call TRBD1 (5 bases). Germline CDR1 KGHSH, CDR2 LQKENI. Between the trimmed V and J ends, which lost 4 bases and 5 bases, there was a span of 21 bases. This CDR3 has 16 residues. The chain's CDR3 is CASSLTSPGIVNEQYF. In DNA form, the CDR3 reads TGTGCCAGCTCACTAACCTCTCCAGGGATAGTGAACGAGCAGTACTTC.

This sequence joins TRBV4-1 and TRBJ1-4, with 7 bases identical to TRBD1. CDR1 MGHRA and CDR2 YSYEKL come from the germline V gene. The CDR3 loop spans 15 amino acids. Trimming took 4 bases from V and 8 from J; bases not matched to a gene: 10. CDR3: CASSRIPGQREKLFF. DNA for the CDR3: TGCGCCAGCAGCCGCATTCCGGGACAGCGAGAAAAACTGTTTTTT.

V gene TRBV28 combines with J gene TRBJ1-1, with TRBD1 as a possible D gene (5 bases). CDR3 length: 15 amino acids. The V end lost 5 bases, the J end lost 8 bases, and 21 bases lay between the germline ends. CDR1 is MDHEN and CDR2 is SYDVKM in the germline V gene. CDR3 nucleotide sequence: TGTGCCAGCAGTCCACACGCGGGGCTTAACTTCGAAGCTTTCTTT. Amino acid sequence: CASSPHAGLNFEAFF.

The rearrangement joins TRBV7-9 to TRBJ2-2; D unclear. The CDR3 consists of 15 residues. V was trimmed by 10 bases and J by 1 base, leaving 16 bases between them. Germline CDR1 is SEHNR and CDR2 is FQNEAQ (reference sequence). CDR3 residues: CAIYRRDQNTGELFF. In DNA form, the CDR3 reads TGTGCCATCTACCGAAGGGATCAGAACACCGGGGAGCTGTTTTTT.

The sample holds a few counts of this clonotype. V and J are TRBV29-1 and TRBJ2-7; D is unresolved. Trimming took 1 base from V and 1 from J, leaving 11 bases between them. Germline V CDR1 and CDR2: SQVTM, ANQGSEA. The CDR3 contains 14 residues. The CDR3 here is CSVEGSGPSYEQYF. CDR3 DNA: TGCAGCGTTGAAGGGTCAGGACCATCCTACGAGCAGTACTTC.